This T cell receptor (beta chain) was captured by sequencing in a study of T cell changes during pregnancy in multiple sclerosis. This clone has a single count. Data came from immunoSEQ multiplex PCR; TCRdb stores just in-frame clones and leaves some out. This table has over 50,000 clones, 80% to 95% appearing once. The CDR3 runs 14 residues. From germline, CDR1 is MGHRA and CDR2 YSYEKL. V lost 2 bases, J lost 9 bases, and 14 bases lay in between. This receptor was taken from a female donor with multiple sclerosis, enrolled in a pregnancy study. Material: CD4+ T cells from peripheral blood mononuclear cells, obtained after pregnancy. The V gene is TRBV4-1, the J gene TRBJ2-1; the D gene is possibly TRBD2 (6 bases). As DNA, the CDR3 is TGCGCCAGCAGCCAACGGCGGGATTTCGGTGAGCAGTTCTTC. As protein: CASSQRRDFGEQFF.